The rows below give T cell receptor beta chains drawn from one sample of a study of T cell changes during pregnancy in multiple sclerosis. Generated by immunoSEQ multiplex PCR, the TCRdb table keeps only in-frame clones and is missing some. The sample consists of about 50,000 clones, 92% of them appearing once. Sample: CD4+ T cells from peripheral blood mononuclear cells, taken after pregnancy. The source of these receptors is a female donor in good health, enrolled as a control in a pregnancy study. The CDR3 runs from the conserved cysteine through the conserved F or W. The D gene is left open where the match is weak. Where a row states a size, it is once, few, many or the class of an expanded clone; other rows omit it.

d_call,j_call,v_call,clone_size,cdr3_nt,cdr3_aa
NA,TRBJ1-1,TRBV27,NA,TGTGCCAGCAGTTTATTGGGCAGGGACACTGAAGCTTTCTTT,CASSLLGRDTEAFF
NA,TRBJ1-5,TRBV4-1,NA,TGCGCCAGCAGCCAAGAAGGGGCGGGATATAGCAATCAGCCCCAGCATTTT,CASSQEGAGYSNQPQHF
TRBD1,TRBJ1-2,TRBV5-1,NA,TGCGCCAGCAGCTTTGGACAGGTGGGCCCTAACTATGGCTACACCTTC,CASSFGQVGPNYGYTF
NA,TRBJ1-2,TRBV5-1,NA,TGCGCCAGCAGCCTCCAGGGCGGGGTACTTGGCTACACCTTC,CASSLQGGVLGYTF
TRBD1,TRBJ1-6,TRBV19,NA,TGTGCCAGTAGTCCCCTAGGAGGGACAGCATATAATTCACCCCTCCACTTT,CASSPLGGTAYNSPLHF
NA,TRBJ1-6,TRBV5-4,once,TGTGCCACCGCGAGCTCCTATAATTCACCCCTCCACTTT,CATASSYNSPLHF
NA,TRBJ1-3,TRBV30,NA,TGTGCCTGGAGTCGGGGGAGCTCTGGAAACATCATATATTTT,CAWSRGSSGNIIYF
NA,TRBJ1-4,TRBV28,once,TGTGCCAGCAGTTACCTAGGACAGTCATTTCATGAAAAACTGTTTTTT,CASSYLGQSFHEKLFF
NA,TRBJ2-7,TRBV5-1,NA,TGCGCCAGCAGCCCGGAAGCCGGGACTTTCTCCTACGAGCAGTACTTC,CASSPEAGTFSYEQYF
NA,TRBJ2-7,TRBV2,NA,TGTGCCAGCATATGGGGCGGTTACGAGCAGTACTTC,CASIWGGYEQYF
TRBD2,TRBJ2-7,TRBV7-2,NA,TGTGCCAGCAGCCCCACCTCGGGACTAGCGGCACCCTACGAGCAGTACTTC,CASSPTSGLAAPYEQYF
TRBD1,TRBJ1-2,TRBV5-1,NA,TGCGCCAGCAGCTTGTCCCTGGACAGGTGGGGCTATGGCTACACCTTC,CASSLSLDRWGYGYTF
NA,TRBJ1-5,TRBV18,NA,TGTGCCAGCTCACCCCCAAATCAGCCCCAGCATTTT,CASSPPNQPQHF
TRBD1,TRBJ2-1,TRBV7-9,NA,TGTGCCAGCAGCTCGGCTCAGGGGGCCGACCGATCGATCTTC,CASSSAQGADRSIF
NA,TRBJ2-7,TRBV11-2,NA,TGTGCCAGCAGCTTAGTTATGGGGGCGGGCTACGAGCAGTACTTC,CASSLVMGAGYEQYF
NA,TRBJ2-1,TRBV2,NA,TGTGCCAGCAGGCGGGACCCGAACAATGAGCAGTTCTTC,CASRRDPNNEQFF
TRBD2,TRBJ2-2,TRBV5-4,once,TGTGCCAGCAGCTTGTTAGCGGGAGGCACCGGGGAGCTGTTTTTT,CASSLLAGGTGELFF
NA,TRBJ2-7,TRBV6-6,NA,TGTGCCAGCAGCCAGGGGGGCGAGCAGTACTTC,CASSQGGEQYF
NA,TRBJ2-3,TRBV7-2,NA,TGTGCCAGCAGCTTACTAGCAGGAGATACGCAGTATTTT,CASSLLAGDTQYF
NA,TRBJ1-5,TRBV6-6,NA,TGTGCCAGCAGTCCGGGATGGGGGCGGTTCAATCAGCCCCAGCATTTT,CASSPGWGRFNQPQHF
NA,TRBJ2-1,TRBV29-1,NA,TGCAGCGTTGTCCGACAGATAGGGTATGAGCAGTTCTTC,CSVVRQIGYEQFF